The rows below give T cell receptor beta chains drawn from one sample of a study of HIV-infected patients and healthy controls. TCRdb re-called the 5' RACE reads through MiXCR, storing one row per CDR3 protein. The profile covers roughly 18,000 distinct CDR3 sequences, with approximately 9% appearing a single time and around 6.5% taken by the ten largest. Sequenced input: blood. The receptors stem from an adult in good health. Each CDR3 is given with its conserved first and last residue. The D gene is left open where the match is weak. Size tells how often a clone was seen (once, few, many) or the class of an expanded clone, and some rows leave it out.

CDR3	DNA	V	D	size	J
CASTLQVSSYNEQFF	TGTGCCAGCACCTTACAGGTCAGCTCCTACAATGAGCAGTTCTTC	TRBV11-1	.	many	TRBJ2-1
CASSSGSNYNEQFF	TGTGCCAGCTCTAGCGGGAGTAATTACAATGAGCAGTTCTTC	TRBV3-1	TRBD2	few	TRBJ2-1
CASSDWTSGGYEQYF	TGTGCCAGCAGTGATTGGACTAGCGGGGGGTACGAGCAGTACTTC	TRBV2	TRBD2	medium-sized	TRBJ2-7
CASSVPGHLRTTAYEQYF	TGTGCCAGCTCCGTTCCGGGACACCTAAGGACTACAGCCTACGAGCAGTACTTC	TRBV18	.	many	TRBJ2-7
CASQQRGPTYEQYF	TGTGCCAGCCAACAGCGGGGTCCTACCTACGAGCAGTACTTC	TRBV6-5	TRBD2	many	TRBJ2-7
CASSVGQGFPFF	TGTGCCAGCAGCGTTGGACAGGGCTTTCCCTTCTTC	TRBV9	TRBD1	.	TRBJ2-1
CASSQDGGGRYQPQHF	TGCGCCAGCAGCCAAGATGGTGGCGGCCGATATCAGCCCCAGCATTTT	TRBV4-1	.	once	TRBJ1-5
CSASTPTGQETQYF	TGCAGTGCTAGCACACCGACAGGGCAGGAGACCCAGTACTTC	TRBV20-1	TRBD1	many	TRBJ2-5
CATSFGGREDTQYF	TGTGCCACCAGCTTTGGGGGAAGGGAGGATACGCAGTATTTT	TRBV15	.	few	TRBJ2-3
CASSLDRDDEQFF	TGTGCCAGCAGCTTGGATCGTGATGATGAGCAGTTCTTC	TRBV5-4	.	.	TRBJ2-1
CASRSRGITYEQYF	TGTGCAAGTCGCTCCCGGGGTATTACCTACGAGCAGTACTTC	TRBV12-2	.	medium-sized	TRBJ2-7
CATSDETGGNYNEQFF	TGTGCCACCAGTGATGAAACAGGGGGAAACTACAATGAGCAGTTCTTC	TRBV24-1	TRBD1	.	TRBJ2-1
CASATGPHSNQPQHF	TGTGCCAGCGCAACAGGGCCCCATAGCAATCAGCCCCAGCATTTT	TRBV27	.	many	TRBJ1-5
CASDLDSLNQPQHF	TGTGCCAGCGATCTTGACAGCCTCAATCAGCCCCAGCATTTT	TRBV2	.	many	TRBJ1-5
CSVCDRGDDEQYF	TGCAGCGTTTGTGACAGGGGCGACGACGAGCAGTACTTC	TRBV29-1	TRBD1	many	TRBJ2-7
CASSLLTGRAGYEQYF	TGTGCCAGCAGCTTGCTCACGGGAAGAGCGGGCTACGAGCAGTACTTC	TRBV5-6	.	.	TRBJ2-7
CASSLDTGELFF	TGCGCCAGCAGCTTGGACACCGGGGAGCTGTTTTTT	TRBV5-1	.	many	TRBJ2-2
CASSAGVGPYEQYF	TGTGCCAGCAGCGCAGGGGTTGGACCCTACGAGCAGTACTTC	TRBV3-1	.	many	TRBJ2-7
CASSPIQSTDTQYF	TGTGCCAGCTCACCGATTCAGAGTACAGATACGCAGTATTTT	TRBV18	.	.	TRBJ2-3
CASTVTGTGYYNEQFF	TGTGCCAGCACCGTAACCGGGACAGGGTATTACAATGAGCAGTTCTTC	TRBV28	TRBD1	.	TRBJ2-1
CASSLGRLAVLNEQFF	TGTGCCAGCAGCCTCGGGCGCCTAGCGGTCCTCAATGAGCAGTTCTTC	TRBV11-2	TRBD2	few	TRBJ2-1
CATSDPWGSGSFKQFF	TGTGCCACCAGTGATCCCTGGGGTAGCGGGAGTTTTAAGCAGTTCTTC	TRBV24-1	TRBD2	many	TRBJ2-1
CASSPGAGAWEETQYF	TGTGCCAGCTCACCAGGGGCAGGGGCCTGGGAAGAGACCCAGTACTTC	TRBV18	.	.	TRBJ2-5
CASSRGGNTEAFF	TGTGCCAGCAGTAGGGGGGGGAACACTGAAGCTTTCTTT	TRBV28	.	.	TRBJ1-1
CASSFSDIRPEQYF	TGTGCCAGCAGTTTCTCGGACATCAGGCCCGAGCAGTACTTC	TRBV12-3/TRBV12-4	.	few	TRBJ2-7
CASSDPGSDEKLFF	TGTGCCAGCAGTGACCCGGGTTCAGATGAAAAACTGTTTTTT	TRBV25-1	.	many	TRBJ1-4
CSARVLAGEQADTQYF	TGCAGTGCTAGGGTTCTAGCGGGAGAGCAGGCAGATACGCAGTATTTT	TRBV20-1	TRBD2	medium-sized	TRBJ2-3
CASRMVHDLRQGGGNEQFF	TGTGCCAGTAGGATGGTCCATGATCTAAGACAGGGAGGGGGCAATGAGCAGTTCTTC	TRBV19	.	few	TRBJ2-1
CASSSPGREVRNSPLHF	TGTGCCAGCAGTTCCCCTGGGAGGGAAGTTAGGAATTCACCCCTCCACTTT	TRBV28	.	medium-sized	TRBJ1-6
CASGQTWDSAYNEQFF	TGTGCCAGCGGCCAAACCTGGGACAGCGCCTACAATGAGCAGTTCTTC	TRBV12-3/TRBV12-4	TRBD1	medium-sized	TRBJ2-1
CASSPGGGDTGELFF	TGTGCCTCCTCCCCAGGCGGGGGCGACACCGGGGAGCTGTTTTTT	TRBV27	.	medium-sized	TRBJ2-2
CASSDRGLLYEQYF	TGTGCCAGCAGTGACAGGGGGCTGTTGTACGAGCAGTACTTC	TRBV27	TRBD1	few	TRBJ2-7
CASSFNRASSYEQYF	TGTGCCAGCAGCTTTAACAGGGCGAGCTCCTACGAGCAGTACTTC	TRBV5-4	.	many	TRBJ2-7
CASSKAGGGETQYF	TGTGCCAGTAGTAAGGCAGGGGGCGGCGAGACCCAGTACTTC	TRBV19	TRBD1	many	TRBJ2-5
CASSAPHRAEAFF	TGTGCCAGTAGTGCCCCACACAGGGCTGAAGCTTTCTTT	TRBV19	.	many	TRBJ1-1
CASRNSRTDTQYF	TGTGCCAGCAGGAACTCACGCACAGATACGCAGTATTTT	TRBV28	.	many	TRBJ2-3
CASPGLAEFQETQYF	TGTGCCAGCCCAGGACTAGCGGAGTTCCAAGAGACCCAGTACTTC	TRBV19	TRBD2	medium-sized	TRBJ2-5
CASHIGDRNTGELFF	TGTGCCAGTCATATTGGGGACAGGAACACCGGGGAGCTGTTTTTT	TRBV6-5	TRBD1	many	TRBJ2-2
CASSQEGGAGVVDTQYF	TGCGCCAGCAGCCAAGAGGGAGGAGCGGGAGTTGTTGATACGCAGTATTTT	TRBV4-1	TRBD2	many	TRBJ2-3
CSAFRLGGGPGEQYF	TGCAGTGCTTTCCGCTTGGGGGGCGGACCGGGCGAGCAGTACTTC	TRBV20-1	.	many	TRBJ2-7